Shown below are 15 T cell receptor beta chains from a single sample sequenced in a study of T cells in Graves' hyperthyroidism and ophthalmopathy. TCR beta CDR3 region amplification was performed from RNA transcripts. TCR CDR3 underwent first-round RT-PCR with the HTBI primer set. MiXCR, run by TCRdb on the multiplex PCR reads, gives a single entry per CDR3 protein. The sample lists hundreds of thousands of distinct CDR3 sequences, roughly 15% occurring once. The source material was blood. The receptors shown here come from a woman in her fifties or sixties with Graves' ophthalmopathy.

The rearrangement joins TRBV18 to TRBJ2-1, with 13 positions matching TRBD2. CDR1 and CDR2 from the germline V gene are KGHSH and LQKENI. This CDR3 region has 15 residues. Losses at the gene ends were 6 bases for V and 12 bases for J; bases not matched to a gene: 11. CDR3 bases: TGTGCCAGCTCTCCAGGACTAGCGGGAGATGTGGGGCAGTTCTTC. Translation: CASSPGLAGDVGQFF.

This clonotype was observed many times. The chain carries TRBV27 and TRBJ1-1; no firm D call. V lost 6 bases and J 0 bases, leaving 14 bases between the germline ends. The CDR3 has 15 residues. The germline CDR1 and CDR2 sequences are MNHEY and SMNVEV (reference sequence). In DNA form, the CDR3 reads TGTGCCAGCAGCTACGGATTTGGGTTGAACACTGAAGCTTTCTTT. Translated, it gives CASSYGFGLNTEAFF.

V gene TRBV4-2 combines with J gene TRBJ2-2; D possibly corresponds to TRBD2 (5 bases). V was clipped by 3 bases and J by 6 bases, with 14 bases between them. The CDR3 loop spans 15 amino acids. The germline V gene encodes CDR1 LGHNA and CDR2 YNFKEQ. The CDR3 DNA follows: TGTGCCAGCAGCCACCCGACCTCGGAGGCCGGGGAGCTGTTTTTT. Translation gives CASSHPTSEAGELFF.

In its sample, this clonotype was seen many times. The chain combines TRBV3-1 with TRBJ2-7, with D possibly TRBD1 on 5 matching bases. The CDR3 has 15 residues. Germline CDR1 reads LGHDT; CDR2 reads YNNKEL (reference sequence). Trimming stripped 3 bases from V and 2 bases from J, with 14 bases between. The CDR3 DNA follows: TGTGCCAGCAGCCAGGGCAGGGCGCCGACCTACGAGCAGTACTTC. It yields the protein CASSQGRAPTYEQYF.

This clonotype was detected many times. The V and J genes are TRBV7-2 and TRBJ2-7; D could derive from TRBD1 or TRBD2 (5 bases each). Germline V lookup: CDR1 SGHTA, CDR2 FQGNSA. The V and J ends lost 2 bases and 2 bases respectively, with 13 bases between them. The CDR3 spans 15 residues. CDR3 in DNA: TGTGCCAGCAGCTTACCCGGGACCCCACCCTACGAGCAGTACTTC. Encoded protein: CASSLPGTPPYEQYF.

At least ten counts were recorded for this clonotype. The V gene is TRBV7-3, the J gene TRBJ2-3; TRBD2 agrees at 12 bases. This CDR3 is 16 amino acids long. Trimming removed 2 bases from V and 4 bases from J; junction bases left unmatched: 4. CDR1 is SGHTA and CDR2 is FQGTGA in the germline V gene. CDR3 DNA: TGTGCCAGCAGCTTACTAGCGGGAGGGGGATCAGATACGCAGTATTTT. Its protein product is CASSLLAGGGSDTQYF.

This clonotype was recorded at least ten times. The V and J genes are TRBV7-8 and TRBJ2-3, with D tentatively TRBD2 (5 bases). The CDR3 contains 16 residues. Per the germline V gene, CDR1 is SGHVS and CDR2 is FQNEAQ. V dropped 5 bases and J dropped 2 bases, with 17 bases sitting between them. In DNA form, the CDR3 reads TGTGCCAGCAGCAGAGATCCCGGACTTCACACAGATACGCAGTATTTT. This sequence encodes CASSRDPGLHTDTQYF.

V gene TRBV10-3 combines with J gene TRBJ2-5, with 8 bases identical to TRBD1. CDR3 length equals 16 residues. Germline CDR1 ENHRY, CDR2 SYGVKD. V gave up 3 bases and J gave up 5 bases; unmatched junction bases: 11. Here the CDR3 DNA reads TGTGCCATCAGTGATATCTGGGACAGGTCGAGGGAGACCCAGTACTTC. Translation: CAISDIWDRSRETQYF.

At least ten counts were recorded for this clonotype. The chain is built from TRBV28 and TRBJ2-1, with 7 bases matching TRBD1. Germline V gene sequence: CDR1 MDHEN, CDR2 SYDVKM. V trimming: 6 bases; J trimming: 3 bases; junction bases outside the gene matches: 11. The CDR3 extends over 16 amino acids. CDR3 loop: CASSERTGQYYNEQFF. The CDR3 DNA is TGTGCCAGCAGCGAAAGAACGGGACAGTACTACAATGAGCAGTTCTTC.

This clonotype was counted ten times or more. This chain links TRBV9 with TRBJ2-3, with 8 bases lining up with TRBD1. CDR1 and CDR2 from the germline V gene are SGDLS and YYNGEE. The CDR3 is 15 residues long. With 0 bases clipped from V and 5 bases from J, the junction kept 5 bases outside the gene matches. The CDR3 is CASSVEPRGQDTQYF. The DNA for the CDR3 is TGTGCCAGCAGCGTAGAGCCCAGGGGGCAAGATACGCAGTATTTT.

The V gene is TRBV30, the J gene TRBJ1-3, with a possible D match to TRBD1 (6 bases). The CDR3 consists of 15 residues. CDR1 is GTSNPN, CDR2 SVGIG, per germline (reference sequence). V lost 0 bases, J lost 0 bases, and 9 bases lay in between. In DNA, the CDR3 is TGTGCCTGGAGTGTACAGGGTGGCTCTGGAAACACCATATATTTT. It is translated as CAWSVQGGSGNTIYF.

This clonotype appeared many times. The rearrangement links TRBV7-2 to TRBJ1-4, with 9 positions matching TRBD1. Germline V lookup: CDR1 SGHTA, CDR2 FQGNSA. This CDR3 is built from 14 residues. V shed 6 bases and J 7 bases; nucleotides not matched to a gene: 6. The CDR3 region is CASRRGQGGEKLFF. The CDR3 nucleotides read TGTGCCAGCAGGAGGGGACAGGGAGGTGAAAAACTGTTTTTT.

The CDR3 region has the DNA TGTGCCAGCAGGCCCCCGGGCCGAAGCTCCTACAATGAGCAGTTCTTC. It encodes CASRPPGRSSYNEQFF. This sequence joins TRBV12-3 or TRBV12-4 and TRBJ2-1; D unresolved. CDR3 length: 16 amino acids. V lost 6 bases, J lost 0 bases, and 15 bases lay in between.

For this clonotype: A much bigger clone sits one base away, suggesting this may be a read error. CDR3 region: CVWSVRLDQDGYTF. CDR3 sequence (DNA): TGTGTCTGGAGTGTACGCCTAGACCAAGACGGCTACACCTTC. The chain joins TRBV30 to TRBJ1-2; no clear D gene. The CDR3 spans 14 residues. Germline lookup yields CDR1 GTSNPN and CDR2 SVGIG (reference sequence).

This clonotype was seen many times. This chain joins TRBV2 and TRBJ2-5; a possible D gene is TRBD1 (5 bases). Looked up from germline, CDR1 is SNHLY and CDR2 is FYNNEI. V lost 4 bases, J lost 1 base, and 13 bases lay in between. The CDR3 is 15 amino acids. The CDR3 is CASSAPRQTQETQYF. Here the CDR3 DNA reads TGTGCCAGCAGTGCCCCCAGACAGACCCAAGAGACCCAGTACTTC.